This TCR beta chain was identified in a study of read filtering for tumor transcriptome and immune sequencing. This clonotype was recorded at least ten times. The library was built from roughly 400 ng RNA with molecular barcoded adaptors for alpha/delta and beta/gamma chains. From the reads, TCRdb called clonotypes with MiXCR, one entry per CDR3 protein. The sample lists fewer than 150,000 distinct CDR3 sequences; 13% were seen once. V lost 3 bases and J 0 bases, leaving 14 bases between the germline ends. This CDR3 comprises 16 residues. The germline gives CDR1 DFQATT, CDR2 SNEGSKA (reference sequence).

The material sequenced was a population of CD138-negative cells sorted from bone marrow. The TCR originated in a donor older than 35 with multiple myeloma. The chain recombines TRBV20-1 with TRBJ2-2; D is uncertain. CDR3 protein: CSASGYLKTNTGELFF. The DNA of the CDR3 is TGCAGTGCTAGTGGCTATCTTAAAACGAACACCGGGGAGCTGTTTTTT.